This TCR beta chain was captured in a study of cytomegalovirus exposure and HLA in healthy donors. The study, taken as a whole, reports: Listed as cytomegalovirus-associated were 150 or so TCR beta chains.

V lost 3 bases to trimming and J lost 4 bases, with 10 bases between them. CDR1 and CDR2 from the germline V gene are SNHLY and FYNNEI. The CDR3 length is 14 residues. Remarks on this clone: Its cognate antigen is unknown.

Measured with immunoSEQ multiplex PCR; TCRdb has only the in-frame clones, and not every one. The repertoire holds about 76,000 clones, with less than 95% as singletons. The TCR was taken from a woman aged 18 to 35 in good health and CMV-seronegative. The chain links TRBV2 to TRBJ2-1; D is possibly TRBD2 (6 bases). The sequenced sample consisted of PBMCs. CDR3: CASSDTRGYNEQFF. The CDR3 DNA sequence: TGTGCCAGCAGTGATACTCGGGGGTACAATGAGCAGTTCTTC.